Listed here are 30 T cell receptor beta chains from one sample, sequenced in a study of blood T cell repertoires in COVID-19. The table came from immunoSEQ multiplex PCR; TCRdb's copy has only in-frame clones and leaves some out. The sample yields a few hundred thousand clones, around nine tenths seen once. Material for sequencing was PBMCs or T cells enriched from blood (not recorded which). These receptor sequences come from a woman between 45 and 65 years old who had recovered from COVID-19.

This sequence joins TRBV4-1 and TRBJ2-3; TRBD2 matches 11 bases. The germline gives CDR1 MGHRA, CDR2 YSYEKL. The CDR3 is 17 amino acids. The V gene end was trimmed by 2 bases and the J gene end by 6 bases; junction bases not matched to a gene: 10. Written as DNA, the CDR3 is TGCGCCAGCAGCCAAACTAGCGGGGGCCGGGGGTCGGATACGCAGTATTTT. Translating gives CASSQTSGGRGSDTQYF.

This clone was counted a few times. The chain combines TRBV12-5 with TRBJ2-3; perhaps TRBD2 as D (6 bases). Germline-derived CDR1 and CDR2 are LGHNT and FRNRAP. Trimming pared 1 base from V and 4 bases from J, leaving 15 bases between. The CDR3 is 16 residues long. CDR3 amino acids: CASGLGEAGMSDTQYF. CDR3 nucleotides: TGTGCTAGTGGTTTGGGAGAAGCGGGTATGTCAGATACGCAGTATTTT. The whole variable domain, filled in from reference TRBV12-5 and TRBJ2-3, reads DARVTQTPRHKVTEMGQEVTMRCQPILGHNTVFWYRQTMMQGLELLAYFRNRAPLDDSGMPKDRFSAEMPDATLATLKIQPSEPRDSAVYFCASGLGEAGMSDTQYFGPGTRLTVL.

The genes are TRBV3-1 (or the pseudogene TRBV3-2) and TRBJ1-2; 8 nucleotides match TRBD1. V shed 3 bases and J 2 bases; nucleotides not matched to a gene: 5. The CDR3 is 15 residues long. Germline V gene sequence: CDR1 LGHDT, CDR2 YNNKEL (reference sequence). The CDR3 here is CASSQDRVGNYGYTF. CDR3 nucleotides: TGTGCCAGCAGCCAGGACAGGGTGGGAAACTATGGCTACACCTTC.

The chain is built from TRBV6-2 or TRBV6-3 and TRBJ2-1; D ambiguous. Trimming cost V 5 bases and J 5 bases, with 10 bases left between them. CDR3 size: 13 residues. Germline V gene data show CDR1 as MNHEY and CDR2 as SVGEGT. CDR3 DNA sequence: TGTGCCAGCAGTACCGCGGAGAACAATGAGCAGTTCTTC. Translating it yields CASSTAENNEQFF.

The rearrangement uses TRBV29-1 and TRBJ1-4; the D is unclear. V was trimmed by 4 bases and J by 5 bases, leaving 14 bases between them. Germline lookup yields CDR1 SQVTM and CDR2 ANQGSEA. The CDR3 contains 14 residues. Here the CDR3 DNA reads TGCAGCGTTGGTAACAGATCGGCGAATGAAAAACTGTTTTTT. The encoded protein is CSVGNRSANEKLFF. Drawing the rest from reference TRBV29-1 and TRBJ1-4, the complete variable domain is SAVISQKPSRDICQRGTSLTIQCQVDSQVTMMFWYRQQPGQSLTLIATANQGSEATYESGFVIDKFPISRPNLTFSTLTVSNMSPEDSSIYLCSVGNRSANEKLFFGSGTQLSVL.

The CDR3 protein is CASTLGRVGGTYNEQFF. The CDR3 DNA sequence: TGTGCCAGCACCCTCGGACGGGTCGGGGGGACATACAATGAGCAGTTCTTC. This rearrangement joins TRBV7-9 to TRBJ2-1; D is perhaps TRBD2 (7 bases). CDR3 length: 17 amino acids. Per the germline V gene, CDR1 is SEHNR and CDR2 is FQNEAQ (reference sequence). V was cut by 7 bases and J by 4 bases, with 23 bases left in between.

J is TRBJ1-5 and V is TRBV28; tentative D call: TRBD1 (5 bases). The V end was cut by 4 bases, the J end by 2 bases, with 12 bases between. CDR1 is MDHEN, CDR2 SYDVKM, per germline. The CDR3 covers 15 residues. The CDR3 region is CASSSPGIGNQPQHF. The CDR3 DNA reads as TGTGCCAGCAGTTCTCCAGGGATAGGCAATCAGCCCCAGCATTTT.

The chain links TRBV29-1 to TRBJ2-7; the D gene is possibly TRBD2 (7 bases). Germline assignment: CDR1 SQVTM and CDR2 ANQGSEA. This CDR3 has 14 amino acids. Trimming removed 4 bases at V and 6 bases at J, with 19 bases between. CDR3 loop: CSVGGGTLLSEQYF. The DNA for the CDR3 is TGCAGCGTTGGGGGAGGGACACTTCTCTCCGAGCAGTACTTC.

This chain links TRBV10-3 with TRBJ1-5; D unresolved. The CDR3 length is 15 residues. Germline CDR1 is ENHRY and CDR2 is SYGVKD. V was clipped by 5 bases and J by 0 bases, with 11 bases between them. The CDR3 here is CAISSDGYSNQPQHF. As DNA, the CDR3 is TGTGCCATCAGTAGCGACGGATATAGCAATCAGCCCCAGCATTTT.

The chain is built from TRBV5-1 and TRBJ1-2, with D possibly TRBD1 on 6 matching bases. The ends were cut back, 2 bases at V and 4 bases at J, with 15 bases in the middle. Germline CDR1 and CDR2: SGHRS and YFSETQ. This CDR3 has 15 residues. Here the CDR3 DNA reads TGCGCCAGCAGCTTAGACAGGCCTCGGGGCTATGGCTACACCTTC. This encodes CASSLDRPRGYGYTF.

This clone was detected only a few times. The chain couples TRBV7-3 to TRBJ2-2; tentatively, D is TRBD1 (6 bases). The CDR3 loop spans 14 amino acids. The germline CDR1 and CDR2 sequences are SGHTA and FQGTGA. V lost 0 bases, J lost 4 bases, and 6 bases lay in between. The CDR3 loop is CASSLTTGTGELFF. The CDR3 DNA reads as TGTGCCAGCAGCTTAACGACAGGCACCGGGGAGCTGTTTTTT. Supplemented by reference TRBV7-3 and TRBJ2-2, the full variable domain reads GAGVSQTPSNKVTEKGKYVELRCDPISGHTALYWYRQSLGQGPEFLIYFQGTGAADDSGLPNDRFFAVRPEGSVSTLKIQRTERGDSAVYLCASSLTTGTGELFFGEGSRLTVL.

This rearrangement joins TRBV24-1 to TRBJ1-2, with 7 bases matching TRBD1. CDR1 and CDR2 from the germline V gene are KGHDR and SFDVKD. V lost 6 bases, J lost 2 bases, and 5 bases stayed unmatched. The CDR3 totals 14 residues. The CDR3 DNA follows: TGTGCCACCAGTCCGTGGGACAGAAACTATGGCTACACCTTC. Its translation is CATSPWDRNYGYTF.

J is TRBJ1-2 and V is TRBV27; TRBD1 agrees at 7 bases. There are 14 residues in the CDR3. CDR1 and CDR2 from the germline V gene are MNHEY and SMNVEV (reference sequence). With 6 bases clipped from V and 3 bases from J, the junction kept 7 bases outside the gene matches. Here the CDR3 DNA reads TGTGCCAGCAGCCGACAGGGAACGCACTATGGCTACACCTTC. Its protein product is CASSRQGTHYGYTF.

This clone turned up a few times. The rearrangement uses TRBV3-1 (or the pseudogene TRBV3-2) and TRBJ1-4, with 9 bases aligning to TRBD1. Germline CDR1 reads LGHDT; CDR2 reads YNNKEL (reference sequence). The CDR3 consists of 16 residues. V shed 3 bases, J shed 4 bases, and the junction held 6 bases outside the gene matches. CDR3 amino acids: CASSHLPGQGNEKLFF. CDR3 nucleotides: TGTGCCAGCAGCCACCTACCGGGACAGGGTAATGAAAAACTGTTTTTT.

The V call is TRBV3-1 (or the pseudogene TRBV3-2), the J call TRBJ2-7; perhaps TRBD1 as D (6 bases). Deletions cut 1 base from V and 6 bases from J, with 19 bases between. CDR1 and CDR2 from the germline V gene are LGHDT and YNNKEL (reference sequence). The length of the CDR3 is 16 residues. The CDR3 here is CASSQAGVSGAVEQYF. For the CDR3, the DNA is TGTGCCAGCAGCCAAGCCGGGGTCTCAGGGGCGGTCGAGCAGTACTTC.

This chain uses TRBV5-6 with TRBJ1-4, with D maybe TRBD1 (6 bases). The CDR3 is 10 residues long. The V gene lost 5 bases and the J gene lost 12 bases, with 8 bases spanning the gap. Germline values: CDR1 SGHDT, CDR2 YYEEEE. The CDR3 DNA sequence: TGTGCCAGCAGTAACAGGGAACTGTTTTTT. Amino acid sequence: CASSNRELFF.

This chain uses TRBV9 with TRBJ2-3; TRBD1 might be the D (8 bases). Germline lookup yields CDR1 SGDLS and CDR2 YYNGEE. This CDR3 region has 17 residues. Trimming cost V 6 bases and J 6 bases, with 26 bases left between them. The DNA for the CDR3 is TGTGCCAGCACTTCCAACCCACAGGGGGGGGCCTGGGATACGCAGTATTTT. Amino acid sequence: CASTSNPQGGAWDTQYF.

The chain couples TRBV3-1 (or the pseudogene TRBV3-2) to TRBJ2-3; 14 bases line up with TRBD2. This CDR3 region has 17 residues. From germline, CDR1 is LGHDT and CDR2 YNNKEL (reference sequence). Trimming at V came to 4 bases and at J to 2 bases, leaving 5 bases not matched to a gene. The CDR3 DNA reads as TGTGCCAGCAGCCCCCGACTAGCGGGGGGGATCACAGATACGCAGTATTTT. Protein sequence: CASSPRLAGGITDTQYF.

CDR3 sequence (DNA): TGCGCCAGCAGCCAGGCGACAGGGGGCTATGGCTACACCTTC. This translates into CASSQATGGYGYTF. The chain combines TRBV4-1 with TRBJ1-2; 9 bases are shared with TRBD1. Trimming at V came to 3 bases and at J to 4 bases, leaving 3 bases not matched to a gene. CDR3 length: 14 amino acids. CDR1 is MGHRA and CDR2 is YSYEKL in the germline V gene.

The chain's CDR3 is CASSYQRGIYNEQFF. The CDR3 nucleotides are TGTGCCAGCAGTTATCAGCGGGGGATCTACAATGAGCAGTTCTTC. The rearrangement links TRBV6-5 to TRBJ2-1, with 8 bases aligning to TRBD2. Germline values: CDR1 MNHEY, CDR2 SVGAGI. Germline trimming cut 3 bases from V and 3 bases from J; bases unmatched to any gene: 4. CDR3 size: 15 residues.

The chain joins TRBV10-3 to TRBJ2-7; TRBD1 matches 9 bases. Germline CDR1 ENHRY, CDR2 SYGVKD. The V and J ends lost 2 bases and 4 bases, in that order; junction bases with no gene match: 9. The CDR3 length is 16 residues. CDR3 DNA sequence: TGTGCCATCAGTGAGGCACAGGGGGCGCGATTATACGAGCAGTACTTC. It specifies CAISEAQGARLYEQYF.

In DNA, the CDR3 is TGTGCCAGCAGCGGTACTAGCGGGGGGCTCCAAGAGACCCAGTACTTC. Translation gives CASSGTSGGLQETQYF. The chain is built from TRBV7-2 and TRBJ2-5; 12 bases agree with TRBD2. The CDR3 is made up of 16 amino acids. In germline, CDR1 is SGHTA, CDR2 FQGNSA. With 5 bases clipped from V and 1 base from J, the junction kept 5 bases outside the gene matches.

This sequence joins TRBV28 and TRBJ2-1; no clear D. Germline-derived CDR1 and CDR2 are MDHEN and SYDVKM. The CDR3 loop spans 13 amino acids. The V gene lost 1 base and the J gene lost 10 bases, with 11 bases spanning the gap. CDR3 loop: CASSLSGRLEQFF. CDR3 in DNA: TGTGCCAGCAGTTTATCGGGTCGGCTGGAGCAGTTCTTC.

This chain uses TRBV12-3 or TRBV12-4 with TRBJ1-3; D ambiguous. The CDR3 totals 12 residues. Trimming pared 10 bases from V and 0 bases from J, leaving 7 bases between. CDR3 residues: CATHSSGNTIYF. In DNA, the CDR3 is TGTGCCACCCATTCCTCTGGAAACACCATATATTTT.

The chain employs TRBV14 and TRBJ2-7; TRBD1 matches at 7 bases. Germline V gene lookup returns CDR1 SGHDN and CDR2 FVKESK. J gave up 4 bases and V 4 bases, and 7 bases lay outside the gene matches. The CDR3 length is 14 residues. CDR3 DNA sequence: TGTGCCAGCAGCCTATCGACAGGGCCGTACGAGCAGTACTTC. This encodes CASSLSTGPYEQYF. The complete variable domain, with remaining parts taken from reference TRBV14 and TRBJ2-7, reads EAGVTQFPSHSVIEKGQTVTLRCDPISGHDNLYWYRRVMGKEIKFLLHFVKESKQDESGMPNNRFLAERTGGTYSTLKVQPAELEDSGVYFCASSLSTGPYEQYFGPGTRLTVT.

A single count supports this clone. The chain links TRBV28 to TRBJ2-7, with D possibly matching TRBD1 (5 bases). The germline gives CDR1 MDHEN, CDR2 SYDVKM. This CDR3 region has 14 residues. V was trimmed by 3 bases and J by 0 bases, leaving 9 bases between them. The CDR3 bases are TGTGCCAGCAGTTTTCTGGGGCTCTCCTACGAGCAGTACTTC. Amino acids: CASSFLGLSYEQYF.

The CDR3 loop reads CAISDGTGRNSPLHF. The CDR3 DNA is TGTGCCATCAGTGATGGAACAGGGCGTAATTCACCCCTCCACTTT. The V gene is TRBV10-3, the J gene TRBJ1-6, with D possibly TRBD1 on 6 matching bases. The CDR3 runs to 15 residues. CDR1 and CDR2 (germline): ENHRY, SYGVKD. V lost 3 bases and J 6 bases, leaving 12 bases between the germline ends.

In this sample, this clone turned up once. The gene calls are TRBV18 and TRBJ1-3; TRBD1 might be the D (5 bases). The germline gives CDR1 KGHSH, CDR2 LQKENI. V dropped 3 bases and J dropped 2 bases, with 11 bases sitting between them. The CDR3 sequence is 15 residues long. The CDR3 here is CASSPSTGPGNTIYF. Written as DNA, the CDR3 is TGTGCCAGCTCACCGAGCACAGGCCCTGGAAACACCATATATTTT.

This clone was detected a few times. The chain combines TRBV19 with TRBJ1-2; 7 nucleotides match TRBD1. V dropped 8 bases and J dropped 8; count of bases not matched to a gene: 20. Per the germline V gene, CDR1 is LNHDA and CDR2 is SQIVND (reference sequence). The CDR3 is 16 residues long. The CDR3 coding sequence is TGTGCCAGTCGTGCCTTAGACAGGGAATCAGCTGTCGGCTACACCTTC. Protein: CASRALDRESAVGYTF.

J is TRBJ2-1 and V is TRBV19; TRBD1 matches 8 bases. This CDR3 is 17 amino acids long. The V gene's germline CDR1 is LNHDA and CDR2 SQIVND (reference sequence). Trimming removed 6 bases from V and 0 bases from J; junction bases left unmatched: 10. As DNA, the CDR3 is TGTGCCAGTAGAGACAGGGGCCGCAAGAGCTCCTACAATGAGCAGTTCTTC. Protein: CASRDRGRKSSYNEQFF.